Sequencing of this TCR beta chain was carried out in a study of Graves' ophthalmopathy and Graves' hyperthyroidism. The V and J ends lost 0 bases and 9 bases respectively, with 12 bases between them. The germline CDR1 and CDR2 sequences are LNHDA and SQIVND (reference sequence). The CDR3 covers 15 residues. This clonotype was counted a few times. Transcripts of RNA were the source for amplifying TCR beta CDR3 regions. The authors performed first-round RT-PCR with HTBI primers and then a second-round multiplex PCR. TCRdb re-called the multiplex PCR reads through MiXCR, storing one row per CDR3 protein. The table lists about 700,000 distinct CDR3 sequences, about 40% of them singletons.

The chain employs TRBV19 and TRBJ1-6; D unclear. Material for sequencing was peripheral blood. This clonotype originated in an adult man with Graves' ophthalmopathy. The CDR3 DNA follows: TGTGCCAGTAGTATAGAACACTCCCAAACTTCACCCCTCCACTTT. Translated: CASSIEHSQTSPLHF. The full variable domain, completed using reference TRBV19 and TRBJ1-6, is DGGITQSPKYLFRKEGQNVTLSCEQNLNHDAMYWYRQDPGQGLRLIYYSQIVNDFQKGDIAEGYSVSREKKESFPLTVTSAQKNPTAFYLCASSIEHSQTSPLHFGNGTRLTVT.